This TCR beta chain comes out of a study of T cell changes during pregnancy in multiple sclerosis. V was trimmed by 3 bases and J by 5 bases, leaving 12 bases between them. The CDR3 runs 14 residues. CDR1 and CDR2 from the germline V gene are MNHEY and SMNVEV (reference sequence). The table came from immunoSEQ multiplex PCR; TCRdb's copy has only in-frame clones and leaves some out. Of more than 30,000 clones listed, around 90% are singletons. Sequenced material: CD4+ T cells from peripheral blood mononuclear cells, taken before pregnancy. This receptor was taken from a female donor with multiple sclerosis, enrolled in a pregnancy study. The chain links TRBV27 to TRBJ2-3, with D maybe TRBD2 (5 bases). The CDR3 region is CASSLEALEDTQYF. CDR3 coding DNA: TGTGCCAGCAGTTTGGAGGCTCTGGAAGATACGCAGTATTTT.